The 3 T cell receptor beta chains given below trace back to one sample, sequenced in a study of blood T cells in healthy people across ages (dated by TCRdb to between 2014 and 2017). Libraries were made using 5' RACE. The sequencer was an Illumina HiSeq 2500. The second PCR ran for roughly 7 to 12 cycles and used a J-beta primer mix along with a sample-barcoded 5' primer. The public sequencing data were trimmed at Q25 with fastp and processed into clonotypes with MiXCR by TCRdb, which kept only in-frame beta chains. Rows with one shared CDR3 protein collapse into an entry with the most common genes and DNA. The sample table lists 910,000 or so distinct CDR3 sequences, 45% to 60% of them with a count of one. Roughly 23% of the sample rests with the top ten. The sequencing input was blood. These receptors were obtained from a woman aged 60-75 years in good health.

This rearrangement joins TRBV3-1 to TRBJ2-7, with 9 bases identical to TRBD2. This CDR3 contains 15 residues. The germline V gene has CDR1 LGHDT and CDR2 YNNKEL (reference sequence). The trim removed 1 base at V and 7 bases at J, leaving 8 bases unmatched. In nucleotides, the CDR3 is TGTGCCAGCAGCCAAGGCCTAGCGGGGCACAATGAGCAGTACTTC. Protein sequence: CASSQGLAGHNEQYF.

The V gene is TRBV7-2, the J gene TRBJ2-2; no clear D. The germline gives CDR1 SGHTA, CDR2 FQGNSA. The CDR3 loop spans 17 amino acids. V gave up 1 base and J gave up 1 base, with 13 bases separating them. Here the CDR3 DNA reads TGTGCCAGCAGCTTAGAGGTTGACATCGGGAACACCGGGGAGCTGTTTTTT. This encodes CASSLEVDIGNTGELFF.

The rearrangement joins TRBV20-1 to TRBJ2-1; no clear D. Germline V gene lookup returns CDR1 DFQATT and CDR2 SNEGSKA (reference sequence). Trimming pared 6 bases from V and 0 bases from J, leaving 18 bases between. This CDR3 comprises 16 residues. CDR3 in amino acids: CSARPTLGFSYNEQFF. The CDR3 nucleotides are TGCAGTGCCAGGCCTACGCTAGGCTTCTCCTACAATGAGCAGTTCTTC.